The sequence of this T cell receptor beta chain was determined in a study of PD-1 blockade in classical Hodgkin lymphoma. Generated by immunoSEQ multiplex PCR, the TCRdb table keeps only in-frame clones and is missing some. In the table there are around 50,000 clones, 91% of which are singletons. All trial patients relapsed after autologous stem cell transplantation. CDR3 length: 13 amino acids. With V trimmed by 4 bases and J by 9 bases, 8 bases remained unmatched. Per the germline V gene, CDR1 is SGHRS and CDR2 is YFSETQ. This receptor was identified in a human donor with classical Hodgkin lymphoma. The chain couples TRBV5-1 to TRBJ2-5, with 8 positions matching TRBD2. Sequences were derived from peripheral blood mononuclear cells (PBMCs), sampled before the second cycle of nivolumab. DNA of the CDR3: TGCGCCAGCAGCAACGGGACTAGGGGGTCCCAGTACTTC. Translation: CASSNGTRGSQYF.